The 26 T cell receptor beta chains below were found in one sample sequenced in a study of tumor and adjacent non-tumor tissue in lung cancer. Three rounds of nested PCR, following a modified ARM-PCR protocol, produced the TCRbeta library. Each CDR3 protein gets one entry after TCRdb re-called the multiplex PCR reads with MiXCR. The top ten hold 10% to 15% of the sample, which has 70,000 to 90,000 distinct CDR3 sequences, roughly 80% seen once. This sample's RNA came from whole unsorted tissue. The specimen sequenced was lung tumor tissue. The receptors derive from a woman aged 45-65 years with non-small cell lung cancer.

The chain recombines TRBV20-1 with TRBJ2-2, with TRBD2 identical over 13 bases. Trimming at V came to 6 bases and at J to 3 bases, leaving 10 bases not matched to a gene. The CDR3 is 17 residues long. Looked up from germline, CDR1 is DFQATT and CDR2 is SNEGSKA (reference sequence). CDR3 nucleotides: TGCAGTGCACTGGGACTAGCGGGATGTCGGGACACCGGGGAGCTGTTTTTT. This gives the protein CSALGLAGCRDTGELFF.

The chain employs TRBV10-3 and TRBJ2-7, with TRBD2 as a possible D gene (5 bases). Looked up from germline, CDR1 is ENHRY and CDR2 is SYGVKD. This CDR3 contains 11 residues. CDR3 DNA sequence: TGTCACATCAGCGAGGGCTACGAGCAGTACTTC. Translated, it gives CHISEGYEQYF.

Comment on this clonotype: A much larger clone differs by one base, so this may be a read error. The chain has TRBV28 and TRBJ2-3; 12 bases fit TRBD1. CDR1 and CDR2 from the germline V gene are MDHEN and SYDVKM. The CDR3 runs 15 residues. The CDR3 bases are TGTGACAGCACTGGGACAGGGGGCAACACAGATACGCAGTATTTT. It codes for CDSTGTGGNTDTQYF.

About this clonotype itself: At one end the junction does not follow the germline gene, possibly because of a read error. This chain uses TRBV6-6 with TRBJ1-5; D uncertain. This CDR3 comprises 13 residues. Germline V gives CDR1 MNHNY, CDR2 SVGAGI (reference sequence). The CDR3 sequence is CATRPTSDQPHHF. The CDR3, as DNA: TGTGCCACCCGTCCTACTAGTGATCAGCCCCATCATTTT.

Worth noting for this clonotype: The junction does not match germline at one end; this may be a read error. The V gene is TRBV11-3, the J gene TRBJ2-7, with TRBD2 matching over 11 bases. CDR3 length equals 16 residues. Germline V gives CDR1 SGHNT, CDR2 YENEEA. The CDR3 DNA sequence: TGTGCCAGCAGCTTAGATCTAGCGGGAGGACCCTACGAGCAGTATTTC. Residues: CASSLDLAGGPYEQYF. Combining the CDR3 with reference TRBV11-3 and TRBJ2-7 gives the whole variable domain EAGVVQSPRYKIIEKKQPVAFWCNPISGHNTLYWYLQNLGQGPELLIRYENEEAVDDSQLPKDRFSAERLKGVDSTLKIQPAELGDSAVYLCASSLDLAGGPYEQYFGPGTRLTVT.

In regard to this clonotype: One end of the junction does not line up with germline, which may come from a read error. The chain employs TRBV11-2 and TRBJ2-7; no firm D call. The CDR3 runs 15 residues. CDR1 and CDR2 from the germline V gene are SGHAT and FQNNGV. In DNA form, the CDR3 reads TGTGTCAGCAGCTTATCTACGAGTCCCTCCTACGAGCAGTATTTC. Translation: CVSSLSTSPSYEQYF.

This clonotype has only one observation. The CDR3 carries no conserved terminal phenylalanine or tryptophan, so it likely arises from a read error. V is TRBV11-2 and J is TRBJ2-1; D might be TRBD1 (6 bases). Germline-derived CDR1 and CDR2 are SGHAT and FQNNGV. The CDR3 loop spans 16 amino acids. The CDR3 loop reads CAISLAGAIGLNEQFL. CDR3 sequence (DNA): TGTGCCATCAGCTTAGCAGGGGCTATCGGGCTCAATGAGCAGTTCTTA.

This clonotype was recorded only once. A much more abundant neighbour one base away suggests this may be a read error. The rearrangement joins TRBV7-2 to TRBJ2-7; 10 nucleotides match TRBD2. Germline lookup yields CDR1 SGHTA and CDR2 FQGNSA. V shed 4 bases and J 4 bases; nucleotides not matched to a gene: 1. The CDR3 contains 13 residues. This chain's CDR3 is CTSSWGLAYEQYF. The CDR3 region has the DNA TGTACCAGCAGCTGGGGACTAGCGTACGAGCAGTACTTC.

To note about this clonotype: A clone one base away is much larger, so this may be a read error. This chain uses TRBV5-1 with TRBJ2-1, with D hard to call. The CDR3 runs 14 residues. The germline gives CDR1 SGHRS, CDR2 YFSETQ. This chain's CDR3 is CASSVGRVYNERFF. As DNA, the CDR3 is TGCGCCAGCAGTGTGGGTAGGGTCTACAATGAGCGGTTCTTC.

About this clonotype itself: Germline and junction disagree at one end, which may indicate a read error. This chain connects TRBV6-5 to TRBJ2-7, with D unresolved. This CDR3 has 15 amino acids. From germline, CDR1 is MNHEY and CDR2 SVGAGI. The CDR3 DNA sequence: TGTGACAGCAGGCCCTTATTGCGGAATTCCTACGAGCAGTACTTC. Its translation is CDSRPLLRNSYEQYF.

This clonotype was observed once. One end of the junction fails to match germline, which may point to a read error. J is TRBJ2-5 and V is TRBV11-2; 9 bases are a match to TRBD2. Per germline, CDR1 SGHAT and CDR2 FQNNGV. CDR3 length: 14 amino acids. For the CDR3, the DNA is TGTGCCAGTTGCTTCGCGGGAGGGCCGGAGACCCAGAACTTC. It yields the protein CASCFAGGPETQNF.

V gene TRBV30 combines with J gene TRBJ2-3; tentatively, D is TRBD1 (6 bases). This CDR3 comprises 16 residues. Germline values: CDR1 GTSNPN, CDR2 SVGIG (reference sequence). The DNA for the CDR3 is TGTCCCCGGAGTGTACCAGGGGCCCCTAGCACAGATACGCAGTATTTT. Translating gives CPRSVPGAPSTDTQYF.

This clonotype was seen only a few times. A clone one base away is much larger, so this may be a read error. The chain is built from TRBV30 and TRBJ2-1; maybe TRBD1 (5 bases). This CDR3 is built from 11 residues. Per germline, CDR1 GTSNPN and CDR2 SVGIG (reference sequence). Trimming shortened V by 2 bases and J by 10 bases, and 9 bases separated the two germline ends. The CDR3 here is CAWSMGPEQFF. Written as DNA, the CDR3 is TGTGCCTGGAGTATGGGGCCAGAGCAGTTCTTC.

This clonotype has more than one count but fewer than ten. The chain couples TRBV7-2 to TRBJ2-3; 8 positions agree with TRBD2. V shed 1 base and J 4 bases; nucleotides not matched to a gene: 7. The CDR3 is 16 amino acids. The germline V gene has CDR1 SGHTA and CDR2 FQGNSA. In DNA, the CDR3 is TGTGCCAGCAGCTTAGTAGCGGGACCCAGGTCAGATACGCAGTATTTT. Its protein is CASSLVAGPRSDTQYF.

Details on this clonotype: Because the CDR3 is missing its conserved closing phenylalanine or tryptophan, this is likely a read error. This rearrangement joins TRBV24-1 to TRBJ2-1; D gene unclear. The CDR3 is made up of 16 amino acids. Germline V CDR1 and CDR2: KGHDR, SFDVKD. This chain's CDR3 is CTTSKASSRSYNGQFL. The CDR3 DNA follows: TGTACCACCAGTAAGGCCAGCAGCAGATCCTACAATGGGCAGTTCCTC.

Worth noting for this clonotype: The germline gene is not matched at one end of the junction; a read error may be the cause. The chain recombines TRBV14 with TRBJ2-3; D is undetermined. CDR3 length: 13 amino acids. Germline CDR1 reads SGHDN; CDR2 reads FVKESK. DNA for the CDR3: TGTGGCAGCAGTCAAGTGTTGGCAGATACGCAGTATTTT. Its protein product is CGSSQVLADTQYF.

Notes on this clonotype: The junction departs from the called germline gene at one end, perhaps through a read error. The chain links TRBV20-1 to TRBJ2-1; TRBD2 might be the D (6 bases). The CDR3 contains 14 residues. In germline, CDR1 is DFQATT, CDR2 SNEGSKA (reference sequence). CDR3 in DNA: TGCAGTACTAGCTTCTGGGGAGGCTACAATGAGCAGTTTTTC. It codes for CSTSFWGGYNEQFF.

The chain joins TRBV12-3 or TRBV12-4 to TRBJ1-2; tentatively, D is TRBD1 (5 bases). Between the trimmed V and J ends, which lost 9 bases and 11 bases, there was a span of 16 bases. The CDR3 sequence is 11 residues long. The CDR3 sequence is CARSTGSGYTF. The CDR3, as DNA: TGTGCCAGGAGTACAGGTTCTGGTTACACCTTC.

Regarding this clonotype: The CDR3 carries no conserved terminal phenylalanine or tryptophan, so it likely arises from a read error. CDR3 sequence reads: CASSFDSNYCYTL. In DNA form, the CDR3 reads TGTGCCAGTAGCTTCGACAGCAACTATTGCTACACCCTC. This sequence joins TRBV5-4 and TRBJ1-2; perhaps TRBD1 as D (5 bases). The CDR3 contains 13 residues. The germline gives CDR1 SGHNT, CDR2 YYREEE (reference sequence).

Details on this clonotype: A junction boundary mismatches the germline segment, possibly from a read error. J is TRBJ2-5 and V is TRBV20-1; 8 bases fit TRBD2. Germline-derived CDR1 and CDR2 are DFQATT and SNEGSKA (reference sequence). There are 14 residues in the CDR3. The DNA of the CDR3 is TGTAGTGCTAGAGCAGGGACTAGGTCCGAGACCCTGTACTTC. This translates into CSARAGTRSETLYF.

Note on this clonotype: Its ends do not fully match the called genes, so a read error is possible. The rearrangement joins TRBV20-1 to TRBJ2-1; the D gene could be TRBD1 or TRBD2 (6 bases each). The CDR3 extends over 15 amino acids. From germline, CDR1 is DFQATT and CDR2 SNEGSKA (reference sequence). CDR3 in amino acids: CNANIPGATYNEQFF. The CDR3 nucleotides read TGCAATGCTAATATCCCGGGGGCGACCTACAATGAGCAGTTCTTC.

With regard to this clonotype: Compared with germline, one end of the junction differs, possibly owing to a read error. The CDR3: CASSLGGSLNIEAFF. CDR3 in DNA: TGTGCCAGCAGTTTAGGTGGCAGCCTAAACATTGAAGCTTTCTTT. V usage is TRBV12-3 or TRBV12-4 and J usage is TRBJ1-1; no clear D gene. CDR3 length equals 15 residues.

In the case of this clonotype: The conserved final phenylalanine or tryptophan is absent from the CDR3, which likely points to a read error. The rearrangement links TRBV6-2 or TRBV6-3 to TRBJ2-7; the D gene is possibly TRBD2 (6 bases). Germline V gene sequence: CDR1 MNHEY, CDR2 SVGEGT. The CDR3 contains 17 residues. With 4 bases removed from V and 6 bases from J, the gap between germline ends came to 25 bases. The CDR3 DNA reads TGTGCCAGCAGTTTTACAGACGGGAGAGCCTCTATCCTCGAGCAGTACTAC. It translates to CASSFTDGRASILEQYY.

This clonotype is medium-sized (0.01 to 0.1%) by share. The CDR3 reads CSVVSAGGPYEQFF. The CDR3 DNA sequence: TGCAGCGTTGTTTCCGCGGGAGGGCCCTATGAGCAGTTCTTC. The V and J genes are TRBV29-1 and TRBJ2-1; 9 bases align to TRBD2. Trimming removed 4 bases from V and 8 bases from J; junction bases left unmatched: 9. The CDR3 runs to 14 residues. Germline V lookup: CDR1 SQVTM, CDR2 ANQGSEA.

This sequence joins TRBV20-1 and TRBJ2-2; the D gene is possibly TRBD1 (6 bases). Trimming cost V 6 bases and J 7 bases, with 15 bases left between them. The CDR3 consists of 13 residues. CDR1 is DFQATT and CDR2 is SNEGSKA in the germline V gene (reference sequence). CDR3 sequence: CSAGRGQGGELFF. The CDR3 DNA sequence: TGCAGTGCCGGCAGGGGACAAGGCGGGGAGCTGTTTTTT.

A few counts support this clonotype. The V gene is TRBV28, the J gene TRBJ2-7; D perhaps matches TRBD1 (6 bases). The CDR3 sequence is 15 residues long. Germline CDR1 MDHEN, CDR2 SYDVKM. Trimming took 3 bases from V and 3 from J, leaving 15 bases between them. CDR3 nucleotide sequence: TGTGCCAGCAGTTTTTCGAGAGGGGGATTCTACGAGCAGTACTTC. It codes for CASSFSRGGFYEQYF.